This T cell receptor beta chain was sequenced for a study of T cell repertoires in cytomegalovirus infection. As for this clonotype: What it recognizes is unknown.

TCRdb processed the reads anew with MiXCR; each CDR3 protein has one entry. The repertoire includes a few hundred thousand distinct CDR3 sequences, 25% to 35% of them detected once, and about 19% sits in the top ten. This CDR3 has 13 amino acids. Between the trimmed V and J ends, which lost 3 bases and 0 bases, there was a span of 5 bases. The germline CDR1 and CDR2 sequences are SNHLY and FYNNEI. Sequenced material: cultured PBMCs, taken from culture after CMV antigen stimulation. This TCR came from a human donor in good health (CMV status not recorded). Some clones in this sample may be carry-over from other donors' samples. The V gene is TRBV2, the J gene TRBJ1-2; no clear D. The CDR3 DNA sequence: TGTGCCAGCAGTGAGAGTTCTAACTATGGCTACACCTTC. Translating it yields CASSESSNYGYTF.